This T cell receptor (beta chain) derives from a study of blood T cell repertoires in COVID-19. Germline loops: CDR1 SGHTA, CDR2 FQGNSA. The CDR3 is 15 amino acids. V lost 3 bases and J lost 7, with 16 bases in between. This clone was seen a handful of times. This table comes from immunoSEQ multiplex PCR, and its TCRdb copy is limited to in-frame clones, with some not included. The sample contains 150,000 to 200,000 clones, around 85% of which appear only once. Sequencing was done on a sample of peripheral blood. This clonotype originated in a man aged 55 to 70 who had recovered from COVID-19. The chain carries TRBV7-2 and TRBJ2-4; TRBD2 is a possible D gene (6 bases). The chain's CDR3 is CASSFNRGGYNIQYF. The CDR3 region has the DNA TGTGCCAGCAGCTTTAATAGGGGAGGCTACAACATTCAGTACTTC.